These T cell receptor beta chains were read from a single sample in a study of shared clonotypes between healthy human individuals. Sequencing was performed with immunoSEQ multiplex PCR; in TCRdb, only in-frame clones are kept and a portion is missing. Of 980,000 or so clones detected, approximately 76% appear once; the ten largest clones hold around 1.4%. What was sequenced was memory CD4+ T cells sorted from blood. The receptors shown here come from a man aged 18 to 30 in good health. Both conserved end residues are part of each CDR3. The D gene is left open where the match is weak. Size tells how often a clone was seen (once, few, many) or the class of an expanded clone, and some rows leave it out.

CDR3: CASSLVAGVKYEQYF; DNA: TGTGCCAGCAGCTTAGTGGCGGGAGTTAAGTACGAGCAGTACTTC; D: TRBD2; V: TRBV7-2; J: TRBJ2-7; size: few
CDR3: CASSWQNGPYEQYF; DNA: TGCGCCAGCAGCTGGCAAAATGGGCCCTACGAGCAGTACTTC; D: -; V: TRBV5-1; J: TRBJ2-7; size: few
CDR3: CASSPSSYEQYF; DNA: TGTGCCAGCAGTCCGAGCTCCTACGAGCAGTACTTC; D: -; V: TRBV7-8; J: TRBJ2-7; size: -
CDR3: CASSLLAGVETQYF; DNA: TGTGCCAGCAGCCTACTAGCGGGGGTGGAGACCCAGTACTTC; D: TRBD2; V: TRBV6-1; J: TRBJ2-5; size: -
CDR3: CASSLGDSKNTGELFF; DNA: TGTGCCAGCAGCTTAGGTGACAGTAAGAACACCGGGGAGCTGTTTTTT; D: -; V: TRBV11-3; J: TRBJ2-2; size: -
CDR3: CASSLTGGGDEKLFF; DNA: TGTGCCAGCTCACTGACAGGGGGCGGCGATGAAAAACTGTTTTTT; D: TRBD1; V: TRBV18; J: TRBJ1-4; size: -
CDR3: CASSQGTSGPYEQYF; DNA: TGCGCCAGCAGCCAAGGGACTAGCGGACCTTACGAGCAGTACTTC; D: TRBD2; V: TRBV4-3; J: TRBJ2-7; size: -
CDR3: CASRAGPSSGANVLTF; DNA: TGTGCCAGCCGGGCAGGGCCGAGCTCTGGGGCCAACGTCCTGACTTTC; D: -; V: TRBV2; J: TRBJ2-6; size: -
CDR3: CAISGTGGNEKLFF; DNA: TGTGCCATCAGTGGGACAGGGGGTAATGAAAAACTGTTTTTT; D: TRBD1; V: TRBV10-3; J: TRBJ1-4; size: -
CDR3: CASSIRGSETQYF; DNA: TGTGCCAGTAGTATAAGAGGGAGTGAGACCCAGTACTTC; D: -; V: TRBV19; J: TRBJ2-5; size: -
CDR3: CASTPLTSGTYNEQFF; DNA: TGTGCCAGCACGCCACTCACTAGCGGGACATACAATGAGCAGTTCTTC; D: TRBD2; V: TRBV6-9; J: TRBJ2-1; size: few
CDR3: CASSLWTGSYEQYF; DNA: TGCGCCAGCAGCTTGTGGACAGGCTCCTACGAGCAGTACTTC; D: TRBD1; V: TRBV5-1; J: TRBJ2-7; size: -
CDR3: CASSPPSGQVVLQYF; DNA: TGTGCCAGCTCACCACCTTCCGGACAGGTCGTATTGCAGTACTTC; D: TRBD1; V: TRBV18; J: TRBJ2-7; size: -
CDR3: CASTGQLNSGANVLTF; DNA: TGTGCCAGCACTGGACAGCTTAACTCTGGGGCCAACGTCCTGACTTTC; D: -; V: TRBV2; J: TRBJ2-6; size: -
CDR3: CASSHQSGGLFF; DNA: TGTGCCAGCAGCCACCAGTCGGGAGGACTGTTTTTT; D: -; V: TRBV5-6; J: TRBJ1-4; size: many
CDR3: CASSLLGGIGEKLFF; DNA: TGTGCCAGCAGCTTACTAGGGGGGATCGGTGAAAAACTGTTTTTT; D: -; V: TRBV11-2; J: TRBJ1-4; size: -
CDR3: CASSDVQYNSPLHF; DNA: TGCGCCAGCAGTGATGTCCAGTATAATTCACCCCTCCACTTT; D: -; V: TRBV10-2; J: TRBJ1-6; size: -
CDR3: CATSRDRQTQYF; DNA: TGTGCCACCAGCAGAGATCGACAGACCCAGTACTTC; D: -; V: TRBV15; J: TRBJ2-5; size: once
CDR3: CASSTGPEAFF; DNA: TGTGCCAGCAGCACCGGGCCTGAAGCTTTCTTT; D: -; V: TRBV14; J: TRBJ1-1; size: once
CDR3: CASSLQSTGSEQYF; DNA: TGTGCCAGCTCACTCCAATCGACAGGGAGCGAGCAGTACTTC; D: TRBD1; V: TRBV18; J: TRBJ2-7; size: -
CDR3: CASSSRRGDYGYTF; DNA: TGTGCCAGCAGTTCCCGGAGAGGGGACTATGGCTACACCTTC; D: -; V: TRBV6-6; J: TRBJ1-2; size: -
CDR3: CASSRGHTYGYTF; DNA: TGTGCCAGCAGCAGGGGGCACACCTATGGCTACACCTTC; D: TRBD1; V: TRBV25-1; J: TRBJ1-2; size: -
CDR3: CASSSGGAFRHSNQPQHF; DNA: TGCGCCAGCAGTTCGGGTGGGGCCTTTAGGCATAGCAATCAGCCCCAGCATTTT; D: -; V: TRBV23-1; J: TRBJ1-5; size: few
CDR3: CASSLAWGAGAGANVLTF; DNA: TGTGCCAGCAGTTTGGCGTGGGGGGCTGGTGCTGGGGCCAACGTCCTGACTTTC; D: -; V: TRBV27; J: TRBJ2-6; size: once
CDR3: CASREEGDRASGYTF; DNA: TGCGCCAGCAGGGAAGAGGGCGACAGGGCGTCCGGCTACACCTTC; D: TRBD1; V: TRBV10-2; J: TRBJ1-2; size: -
CDR3: CAISDPQGEAFF; DNA: TGTGCCATCAGTGACCCACAGGGTGAAGCTTTCTTT; D: -; V: TRBV10-3; J: TRBJ1-1; size: -
CDR3: CASRQSSRTDTQYF; DNA: TGTGCCAGCCGACAGAGTTCCCGCACAGATACGCAGTATTTT; D: -; V: TRBV19; J: TRBJ2-3; size: -
CDR3: CAWSLNGYEEYF; DNA: TGTGCCTGGAGCCTGAACGGGTACGAGGAGTACTTC; D: -; V: TRBV30; J: TRBJ2-5; size: once
CDR3: CASSFRPIEGRSSGANVLTF; DNA: TGCGCCAGCAGCTTCCGACCTATAGAAGGACGGAGCTCTGGGGCCAACGTCCTGACTTTC; D: -; V: TRBV5-1; J: TRBJ2-6; size: -